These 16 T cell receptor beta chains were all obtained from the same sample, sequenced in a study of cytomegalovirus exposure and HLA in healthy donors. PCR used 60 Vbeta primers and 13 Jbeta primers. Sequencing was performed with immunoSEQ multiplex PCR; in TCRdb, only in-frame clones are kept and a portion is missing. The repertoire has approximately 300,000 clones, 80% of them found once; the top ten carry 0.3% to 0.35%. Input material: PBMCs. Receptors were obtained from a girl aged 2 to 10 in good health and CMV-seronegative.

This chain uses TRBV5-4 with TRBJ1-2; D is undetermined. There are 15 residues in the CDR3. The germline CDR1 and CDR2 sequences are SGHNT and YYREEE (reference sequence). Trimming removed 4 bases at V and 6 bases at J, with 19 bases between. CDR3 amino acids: CASSPGVRGEDGYTF. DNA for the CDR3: TGTGCCAGCAGCCCAGGAGTTCGGGGTGAGGATGGCTACACCTTC.

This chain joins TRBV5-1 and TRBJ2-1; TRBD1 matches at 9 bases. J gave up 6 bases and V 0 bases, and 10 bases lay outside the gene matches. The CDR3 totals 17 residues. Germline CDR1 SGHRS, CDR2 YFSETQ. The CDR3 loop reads CASSLARRGQGCNEQFF. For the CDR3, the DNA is TGCGCCAGCAGCTTGGCTAGGCGGGGACAGGGTTGCAATGAGCAGTTCTTC.

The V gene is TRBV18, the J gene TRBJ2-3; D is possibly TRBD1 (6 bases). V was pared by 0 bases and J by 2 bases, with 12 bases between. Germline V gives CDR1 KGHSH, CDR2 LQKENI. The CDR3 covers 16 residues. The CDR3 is CASSPPDRAPTDTQYF. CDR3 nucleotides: TGTGCCAGCTCACCACCGGACAGAGCCCCCACAGATACGCAGTATTTT.

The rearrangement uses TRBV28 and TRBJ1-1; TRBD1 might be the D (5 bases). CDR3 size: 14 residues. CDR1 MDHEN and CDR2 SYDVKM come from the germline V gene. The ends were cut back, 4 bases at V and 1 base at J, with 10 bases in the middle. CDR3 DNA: TGTGCCAGCAGTTACCCGGACAAGAACACTGAAGCTTTCTTT. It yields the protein CASSYPDKNTEAFF.

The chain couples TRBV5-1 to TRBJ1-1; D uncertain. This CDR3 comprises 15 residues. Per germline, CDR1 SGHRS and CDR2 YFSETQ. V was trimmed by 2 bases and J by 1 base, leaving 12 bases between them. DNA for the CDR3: TGCGCCAGCAGCTTCCAAAGGAGACCGAACACTGAAGCTTTCTTT. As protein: CASSFQRRPNTEAFF. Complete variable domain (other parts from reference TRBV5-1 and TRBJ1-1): KAGVTQTPRYLIKTRGQQVTLSCSPISGHRSVSWYQQTPGQGLQFLFEYFSETQRNKGNFPGRFSGRQFSNSRSEMNVSTLELGDSALYLCASSFQRRPNTEAFFGQGTRLTVV.

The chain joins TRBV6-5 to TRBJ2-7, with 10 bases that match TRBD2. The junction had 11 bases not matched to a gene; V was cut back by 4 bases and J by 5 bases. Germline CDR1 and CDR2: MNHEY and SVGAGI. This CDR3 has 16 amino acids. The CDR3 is CASSFYKREGRDEQYF. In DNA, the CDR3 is TGTGCCAGCAGTTTCTACAAGCGGGAGGGCCGGGACGAGCAGTACTTC.

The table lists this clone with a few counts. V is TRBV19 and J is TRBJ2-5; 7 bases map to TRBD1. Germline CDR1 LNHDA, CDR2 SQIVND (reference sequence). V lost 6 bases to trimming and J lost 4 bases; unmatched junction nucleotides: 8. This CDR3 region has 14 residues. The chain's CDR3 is CASSQTGPGETQYF. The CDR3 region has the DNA TGTGCCAGTAGCCAGACAGGGCCCGGAGAGACCCAGTACTTC.

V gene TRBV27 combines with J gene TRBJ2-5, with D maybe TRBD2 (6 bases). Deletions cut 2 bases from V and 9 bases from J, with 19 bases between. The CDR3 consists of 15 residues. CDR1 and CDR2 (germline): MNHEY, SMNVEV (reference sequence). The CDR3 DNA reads TGTGCCAGCAGTTTACGTTGGGGACTGTCCTTGGCCCAGTACTTC. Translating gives CASSLRWGLSLAQYF.

The CDR3, as DNA: TGTGCCAGCAGTGATCGTACAGGGGGCAATTATTTCTATGGCTACACCTTC. Translating it yields CASSDRTGGNYFYGYTF. V usage is TRBV6-1 and J usage is TRBJ1-2; 9 nucleotides match TRBD1. The V and J ends lost 3 bases and 4 bases, in that order; junction bases with no gene match: 12. Germline CDR1 and CDR2: MNHNS and SASEGT. CDR3 length equals 17 residues.

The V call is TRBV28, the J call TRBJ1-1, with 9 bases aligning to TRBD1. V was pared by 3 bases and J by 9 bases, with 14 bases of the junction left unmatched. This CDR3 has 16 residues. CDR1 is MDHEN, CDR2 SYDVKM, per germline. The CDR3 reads CASSLRGGVGTGKAFF. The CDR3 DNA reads TGTGCCAGCAGTTTGAGAGGGGGGGTTGGGACAGGGAAAGCTTTCTTT.

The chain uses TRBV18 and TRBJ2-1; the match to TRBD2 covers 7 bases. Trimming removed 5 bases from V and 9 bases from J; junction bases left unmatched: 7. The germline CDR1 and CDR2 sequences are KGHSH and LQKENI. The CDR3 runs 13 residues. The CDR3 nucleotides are TGTGCCAGCTCATTTCGGGAGGAAGGTGAGCAGTTCTTC. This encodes CASSFREEGEQFF.

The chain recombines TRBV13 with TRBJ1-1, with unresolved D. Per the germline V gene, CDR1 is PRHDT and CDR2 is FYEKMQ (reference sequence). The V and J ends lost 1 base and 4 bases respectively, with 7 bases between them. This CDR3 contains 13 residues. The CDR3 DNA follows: TGTGCCAGCAGCTTAGTGGGCAGCACTGAAGCTTTCTTT. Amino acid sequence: CASSLVGSTEAFF.

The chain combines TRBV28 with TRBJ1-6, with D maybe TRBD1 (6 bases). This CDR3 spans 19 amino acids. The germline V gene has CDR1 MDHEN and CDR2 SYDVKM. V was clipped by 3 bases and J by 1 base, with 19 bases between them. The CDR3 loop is CASSFVVGTGQSYNSPLHF. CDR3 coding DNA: TGTGCCAGCAGTTTCGTAGTGGGAACCGGACAGTCCTATAATTCACCCCTCCACTTT.

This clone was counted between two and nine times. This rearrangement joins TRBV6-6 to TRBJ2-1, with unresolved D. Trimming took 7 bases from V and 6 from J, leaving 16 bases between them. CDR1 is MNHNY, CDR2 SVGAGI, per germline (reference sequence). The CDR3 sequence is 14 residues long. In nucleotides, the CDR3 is TGTGCCAGCAATCTAAGAATTTTCATCAATGAGCAGTTCTTC. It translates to CASNLRIFINEQFF.

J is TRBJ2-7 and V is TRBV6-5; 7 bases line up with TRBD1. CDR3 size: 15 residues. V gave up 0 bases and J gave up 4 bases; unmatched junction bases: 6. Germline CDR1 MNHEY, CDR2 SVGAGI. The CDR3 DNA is TGTGCCAGCAGTTACTCGAGCCAGGGGGAGTACGAGCAGTACTTC. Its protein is CASSYSSQGEYEQYF.

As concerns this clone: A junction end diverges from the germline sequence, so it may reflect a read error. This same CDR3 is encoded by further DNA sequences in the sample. CDR3 DNA sequence: TGTGCCAGTAGCATAGACAGGGGCACTGAAGCTTTCTTT. This gives the protein CASSIDRGTEAFF. The chain links TRBV19 to TRBJ1-1; 8 bases line up with TRBD1. This CDR3 is built from 13 residues. CDR1 is LNHDA, CDR2 SQIVND, per germline (reference sequence).